Presented here are 29 T cell receptor beta chains from one specimen sequenced in a study of blood T cell repertoires in COVID-19. Using immunoSEQ multiplex PCR, the repertoire was profiled, and TCRdb retains in-frame clones only, with some absent. The table lists fewer than 250,000 clones, 80% of them singletons. The sample was PBMCs or T cells enriched from blood (not recorded which). All receptors derive from a woman in her thirties or forties with acute COVID-19.

The V gene is TRBV5-5, the J gene TRBJ2-1, with D tentatively TRBD1 (5 bases). CDR3 length: 15 residues. With 0 bases removed from V and 9 bases from J, the gap between germline ends came to 16 bases. CDR1 and CDR2 (germline): SGHKS, YYEKEE (reference sequence). CDR3 sequence reads: CASSLEAGLVSEQFF. The CDR3 nucleotides read TGTGCCAGCAGCTTGGAAGCAGGGTTAGTAAGTGAGCAGTTCTTC. The full variable domain, with the rest looked up from reference TRBV5-5 and TRBJ2-1, is DAGVTQSPTHLIKTRGQQVTLRCSPISGHKSVSWYQQVLGQGPQFIFQYYEKEERGRGNFPDRFSARQFPNYSSELNVNALLLGDSALYLCASSLEAGLVSEQFFGPGTRLTVL.

The rearrangement uses TRBV6-5 and TRBJ2-4, with D tentatively TRBD2 (6 bases). Per the germline V gene, CDR1 is MNHEY and CDR2 is SVGAGI. CDR3 length: 14 amino acids. Between the trimmed V and J ends, which lost 2 bases and 5 bases, there was a span of 10 bases. The CDR3 spells CASSYGGIENIQYF. Written as DNA, the CDR3 is TGTGCCAGCAGTTACGGGGGGATTGAAAACATTCAGTACTTC.

The V and J genes are TRBV7-9 and TRBJ1-1; D is uncertain. This CDR3 has 15 amino acids. The V gene's germline CDR1 is SEHNR and CDR2 FQNEAQ (reference sequence). Trimming pared 5 bases from V and 2 bases from J, leaving 15 bases between. This CDR3 reads CASSPHAGVNTEAFF. Written as DNA, the CDR3 is TGTGCCAGCAGCCCCCATGCCGGTGTAAACACTGAAGCTTTCTTT.

The chain is built from TRBV11-2 and TRBJ1-2; D may be TRBD1 (6 bases). Germline lookup yields CDR1 SGHAT and CDR2 FQNNGV. CDR3 length equals 15 residues. V shed 5 bases and J shed 4 bases, with 17 bases lying between them. CDR3 nucleotide sequence: TGTGCCAGCAGCCTCAACAGGGTTTCAGGCTATGGCTACACCTTC. This gives the protein CASSLNRVSGYGYTF.

The chain employs TRBV9 and TRBJ1-1; D is possibly TRBD1 (5 bases). Per the germline V gene, CDR1 is SGDLS and CDR2 is YYNGEE. This CDR3 spans 14 amino acids. Trimming pared 1 base from V and 3 bases from J, leaving 10 bases between. CDR3 in amino acids: CASSVRGRDTEAFF. The CDR3 DNA follows: TGTGCCAGCAGCGTAAGGGGTCGGGACACTGAAGCTTTCTTT.

CDR3 sequence (DNA): TGTGCCAGTAGCGGGGGTCTAACGGGAGGACATCCTAGCACAGATACGCAGTATTTT. This encodes CASSGGLTGGHPSTDTQYF. The chain has TRBV19 and TRBJ2-3; 7 bases fit TRBD2. This CDR3 comprises 19 residues. V dropped 6 bases and J dropped 0; count of bases not matched to a gene: 18. The V gene's germline CDR1 is LNHDA and CDR2 SQIVND (reference sequence).

The chain employs TRBV30 and TRBJ2-6; D possibly corresponds to TRBD1 (6 bases). V lost 2 bases and J 2 bases, leaving 10 bases between the germline ends. Germline V gene sequence: CDR1 GTSNPN, CDR2 SVGIG (reference sequence). The length of the CDR3 is 15 residues. CDR3 amino acids: CAWSLQGPGANVLTF. CDR3 sequence (DNA): TGTGCCTGGAGTTTACAGGGCCCTGGGGCCAACGTCCTGACTTTC.

For the CDR3, the DNA is TGTGCCTGGAGTTCCTTCAGGGGTCCCTATAGCAATCAGCCCCAGCATTTT. The encoded protein is CAWSSFRGPYSNQPQHF. This chain uses TRBV30 with TRBJ1-5; D is possibly TRBD1 (6 bases). Trimming cost V 2 bases and J 0 bases, with 17 bases left between them. This CDR3 has 17 residues. Germline V CDR1 and CDR2: GTSNPN, SVGIG (reference sequence).

The chain joins TRBV30 to TRBJ1-2, with 7 bases identical to TRBD1. The CDR3 loop spans 14 amino acids. Trimming cost V 5 bases and J 0 bases; bases outside gene matches: 6. CDR1 is GTSNPN, CDR2 SVGIG, per germline (reference sequence). The CDR3 DNA follows: TGTGCCTGGGACCGGGACAGAGCTAACTATGGCTACACCTTC. This translates into CAWDRDRANYGYTF.

CDR3 region: CASSSLRASGGANEQFF. The DNA of the CDR3 is TGCGCCAGCAGCTCCCTCCGGGCAAGCGGGGGGGCCAATGAGCAGTTCTTC. The rearrangement joins TRBV5-1 to TRBJ2-1; TRBD2 aligns across 10 bases. The CDR3 spans 17 residues. V lost 3 bases and J lost 6; bases outside the gene matches: 12. CDR1 SGHRS and CDR2 YFSETQ come from the germline V gene. The full variable domain, rest sourced from reference TRBV5-1 and TRBJ2-1, is KAGVTQTPRYLIKTRGQQVTLSCSPISGHRSVSWYQQTPGQGLQFLFEYFSETQRNKGNFPGRFSGRQFSNSRSEMNVSTLELGDSALYLCASSSLRASGGANEQFFGPGTRLTVL.

The J gene is TRBJ2-1, the V gene TRBV5-1; possibly TRBD1 for D (6 bases). Germline V CDR1 and CDR2: SGHRS, YFSETQ. The CDR3 extends over 12 amino acids. V was trimmed by 8 bases and J by 5 bases, leaving 11 bases between them. The CDR3 spells CASTTGNNEQFF. The CDR3 bases are TGCGCCAGTACTACAGGGAACAATGAGCAGTTCTTC.

This chain links TRBV5-1 with TRBJ2-3, with D possibly TRBD2 on 7 matching bases. Trimming left V 5 bases short and J 2 bases short, with 12 bases between. The CDR3 sequence is 14 residues long. The germline CDR1 and CDR2 sequences are SGHRS and YFSETQ. The CDR3 protein is CASSGAGATDTQYF. DNA of the CDR3: TGCGCCAGCAGTGGTGCGGGGGCCACAGATACGCAGTATTTT.

The rearrangement joins TRBV27 to TRBJ2-1, with 12 bases identical to TRBD2. Trimming took 3 bases from V and 7 from J; bases not matched to a gene: 13. Per the germline V gene, CDR1 is MNHEY and CDR2 is SMNVEV (reference sequence). The CDR3 extends over 18 amino acids. As DNA, the CDR3 is TGTGCCAGCAGTTTCGCTAGCGGGGGGGCCTTAGGTAAAAATGAGCAGTTCTTC. Translated: CASSFASGGALGKNEQFF.

This sequence joins TRBV5-4 and TRBJ1-1, with 10 bases matching TRBD1. The germline V gene encodes CDR1 SGHNT and CDR2 YYREEE (reference sequence). The CDR3 contains 17 residues. V lost 0 bases and J lost 3; bases outside the gene matches: 8. The CDR3 DNA reads as TGTGCCAGCAGCTTGGCCGACAGGGGGCGCGGGTACACTGAAGCTTTCTTT. Translated, it gives CASSLADRGRGYTEAFF.

This clone showed up just a few times. CDR3 region: CASSLASENTQYF. Here the CDR3 DNA reads TGCGCCAGCAGCTTGGCCTCGGAGAATACGCAGTATTTT. The chain is built from TRBV5-1 and TRBJ2-3; D call uncertain. The CDR3 consists of 13 residues. CDR1 and CDR2 from the germline V gene are SGHRS and YFSETQ. The V and J ends lost 0 bases and 7 bases respectively, with 9 bases between them.

The chain joins TRBV27 to TRBJ1-5; D unresolved. Per germline, CDR1 MNHEY and CDR2 SMNVEV (reference sequence). V was clipped by 5 bases and J by 1 base, with 9 bases between them. The CDR3 length is 14 residues. The CDR3 coding sequence is TGTGCCAGCAGTACCGGGTTGAGCAATCAGCCCCAGCATTTT. It translates to CASSTGLSNQPQHF.

The V and J genes are TRBV27 and TRBJ1-2; perhaps TRBD1 as D (6 bases). From germline, CDR1 is MNHEY and CDR2 SMNVEV (reference sequence). The germline V and J ends were trimmed by 5 bases and 3 bases, with 16 bases remaining between them. The CDR3 covers 15 residues. DNA for the CDR3: TGTGCCAGCAGTCCTCCCCCGGGACAACACTATGGCTACACCTTC. This gives the protein CASSPPPGQHYGYTF.

The V call is TRBV5-1, the J call TRBJ2-7, with a possible D match to TRBD2 (6 bases). Trimming removed 7 bases at V and 6 bases at J, with 14 bases between. The CDR3 sequence is 12 residues long. The V gene's germline CDR1 is SGHRS and CDR2 YFSETQ. CDR3 sequence: CASGHDGGEQYF. CDR3 in DNA: TGCGCCAGCGGCCACGACGGGGGCGAGCAGTACTTC.

The V gene is TRBV5-4, the J gene TRBJ2-7; 8 nucleotides align to TRBD2. Unmatched junction bases numbered 8, after V lost 2 bases and J lost 7 bases. The CDR3 spans 14 residues. Germline-derived CDR1 and CDR2 are SGHNT and YYREEE (reference sequence). The CDR3 nucleotides are TGTGCCAGCAGCTTTAGGGCGGGAGGCTCGGAGCAGTACTTC. Translation: CASSFRAGGSEQYF.

This chain uses TRBV10-3 with TRBJ2-3; TRBD2 matches at 9 bases. Germline V gives CDR1 ENHRY, CDR2 SYGVKD. The V and J ends lost 6 bases and 4 bases, in that order; junction bases with no gene match: 8. The CDR3 covers 15 residues. The CDR3 region is CAIRGAGGIADTQYF. The CDR3 DNA is TGTGCCATCAGGGGAGCGGGGGGCATAGCAGATACGCAGTATTTT.

The V gene is TRBV6-5, the J gene TRBJ1-2, with D perhaps matching TRBD1 (6 bases). Trimming pared 2 bases from V and 8 bases from J, leaving 12 bases between. Germline V gene data show CDR1 as MNHEY and CDR2 as SVGAGI. CDR3 length: 13 amino acids. Written as DNA, the CDR3 is TGTGCCAGCAGTTACACAGGGTCTGTGGGCTACACCTTC. Protein product: CASSYTGSVGYTF.

The table lists this clone with a count of one. The same CDR3 also results from other DNA sequences found in this sample. The chain has TRBV11-3 and TRBJ2-2; the match to TRBD1 covers 9 bases. Germline trimming cut 1 base from V and 1 base from J; bases unmatched to any gene: 1. The CDR3 is made up of 16 amino acids. CDR1 SGHNT and CDR2 YENEEA come from the germline V gene. CDR3 amino acids: CASSLVGQGNTGELFF. CDR3 DNA: TGTGCCAGCAGCTTAGTGGGACAGGGGAACACCGGGGAGCTGTTTTTT.

This chain uses TRBV5-1 with TRBJ2-2, with D tentatively TRBD2 (7 bases). This CDR3 spans 16 amino acids. Between the trimmed V and J ends, which lost 0 bases and 0 bases, there was a span of 9 bases. Germline-derived CDR1 and CDR2 are SGHRS and YFSETQ. CDR3 in amino acids: CASSLVGGANTGELFF. Here the CDR3 DNA reads TGCGCCAGCAGCTTGGTAGGGGGGGCGAACACCGGGGAGCTGTTTTTT.

This clone was seen more than once but under ten times. The V and J genes are TRBV28 and TRBJ1-5; TRBD1 matches 8 bases. The ends lost 5 bases at V and 6 bases at J; junction bases unmatched: 9. Germline CDR1 reads MDHEN; CDR2 reads SYDVKM. This CDR3 spans 15 amino acids. The CDR3: CASSLPRGQSQPQHF. The CDR3 nucleotides read TGTGCCAGCAGTCTCCCCAGGGGGCAGTCTCAGCCCCAGCATTTT.

This CDR3 is CATGTSAYEQYF. CDR3 in DNA: TGTGCCACAGGGACTAGCGCTTACGAGCAGTACTTC. This chain uses TRBV10-3 with TRBJ2-7, with 10 bases identical to TRBD2. V trimming: 10 bases; J trimming: 4 bases; junction bases outside the gene matches: 4. This CDR3 has 12 amino acids. The V gene's germline CDR1 is ENHRY and CDR2 SYGVKD.

The chain employs TRBV11-2 and TRBJ1-4, with a weak D call TRBD1 (6 bases). Germline-derived CDR1 and CDR2 are SGHAT and FQNNGV. This CDR3 is built from 14 residues. Trimming took 1 base from V and 5 from J, leaving 8 bases between them. The CDR3 nucleotides are TGTGCCAGCAGCTTAGGGCAGGGGAATGAAAAACTGTTTTTT. Residues: CASSLGQGNEKLFF.

This clone was found a few times. The rearrangement joins TRBV6-4 to TRBJ1-1, with unresolved D. This CDR3 contains 15 residues. Germline assignment: CDR1 MRHNA and CDR2 SNTAGT. V was trimmed by 3 bases and J by 3 bases, leaving 14 bases between them. In DNA, the CDR3 is TGTGCCAGCAGTGAAAAGGGAGACACCTACACTGAAGCTTTCTTT. Amino acids: CASSEKGDTYTEAFF.

The CDR3 DNA is TGTGCCAGTAGTATAGTTCGCGGTTGGACTGAAGCTTTCTTT. Residues: CASSIVRGWTEAFF. The chain couples TRBV19 to TRBJ1-1, with D hard to call. There are 14 residues in the CDR3. Trimming left V 1 base short and J 5 bases short, with 11 bases between. CDR1 is LNHDA and CDR2 is SQIVND in the germline V gene (reference sequence). The whole variable domain, filled in from reference TRBV19 and TRBJ1-1, reads DGGITQSPKYLFRKEGQNVTLSCEQNLNHDAMYWYRQDPGQGLRLIYYSQIVNDFQKGDIAEGYSVSREKKESFPLTVTSAQKNPTAFYLCASSIVRGWTEAFFGQGTRLTVV.

CDR3 region: CASSQVGGAGYGYTF. CDR3 DNA sequence: TGTGCCAGCAGCCAAGTGGGAGGGGCGGGCTATGGCTACACCTTC. The rearrangement uses TRBV3-1 (or the pseudogene TRBV3-2) and TRBJ1-2; TRBD1 is a possible D gene (5 bases). Looked up from germline, CDR1 is LGHDT and CDR2 is YNNKEL (reference sequence). Trimming cost V 1 base and J 4 bases, with 13 bases left between them. This CDR3 spans 15 amino acids.